Ten or more counts support the clone carrying this T cell receptor (beta chain). Its specificity is unknown. The source of the PBMCs was approximately 10 ml of fresh peripheral blood. TCR beta CDR3 region amplification was performed from RNA transcripts. The TCR CDR3 was amplified in a first-round RT-PCR using the HTBI primer set. One entry per CDR3 protein results from TCRdb running MiXCR on the multiplex PCR reads. This sample yields 350,000 to 450,000 distinct CDR3 sequences, of which about 14% are seen a single time; 28% belongs to the top ten. This sample is drawn from a study of T cells in Graves' hyperthyroidism and ophthalmopathy. Study-wide results and caveats: The authors' 13 V-J model separated ophthalmopathy from stable hyperthyroidism. Expanded thyroid clonotypes (above 0.001) were mostly also found in blood.

The origin of this receptor is a man aged 45-60 years with Graves' ophthalmopathy. What was sequenced was blood.

CDR3 DNA sequence: TGTGCCAGCAAGGGGGATAGCAATCAGCCCCAGCATTTT. Protein sequence: CASKGDSNQPQHF. This sequence joins TRBV2 and TRBJ1-5; the D gene is possibly TRBD1 (6 bases). The CDR3 totals 13 residues. V gave up 7 bases and J gave up 0 bases, with 7 bases separating them. Germline V gives CDR1 SNHLY, CDR2 FYNNEI.